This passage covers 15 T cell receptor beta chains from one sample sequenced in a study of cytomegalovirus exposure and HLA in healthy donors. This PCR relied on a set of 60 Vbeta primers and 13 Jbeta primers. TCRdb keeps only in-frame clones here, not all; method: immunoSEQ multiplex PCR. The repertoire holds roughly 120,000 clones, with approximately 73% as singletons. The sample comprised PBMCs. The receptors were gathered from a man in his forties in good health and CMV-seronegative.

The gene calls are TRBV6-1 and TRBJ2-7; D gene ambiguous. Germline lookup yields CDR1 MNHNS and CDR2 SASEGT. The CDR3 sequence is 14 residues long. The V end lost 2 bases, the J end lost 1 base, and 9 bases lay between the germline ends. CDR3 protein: CASSEFLRSYEQYF. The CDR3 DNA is TGTGCCAGCAGTGAATTTCTCCGTTCCTACGAGCAGTACTTC.

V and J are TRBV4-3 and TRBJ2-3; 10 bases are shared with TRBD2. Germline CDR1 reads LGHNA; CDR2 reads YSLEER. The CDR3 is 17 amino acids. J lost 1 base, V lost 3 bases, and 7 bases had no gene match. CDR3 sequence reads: CASSQRSGGARTDTQYF. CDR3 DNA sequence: TGCGCCAGCAGCCAGAGGAGCGGGGGGGCACGCACAGATACGCAGTATTTT.

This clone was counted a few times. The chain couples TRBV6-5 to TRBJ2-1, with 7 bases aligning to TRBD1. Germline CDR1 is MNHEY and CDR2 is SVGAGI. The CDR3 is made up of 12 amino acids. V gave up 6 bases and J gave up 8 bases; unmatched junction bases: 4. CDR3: CASSDRVHEQFF. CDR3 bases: TGTGCCAGCAGCGACAGGGTGCATGAGCAGTTCTTC.

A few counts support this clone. The CDR3 DNA is TGTGCCAGCTACTGGGGGCTAGCGGGGCACCAAGAGACCCAGTACTTC. It encodes CASYWGLAGHQETQYF. The chain joins TRBV5-6 to TRBJ2-5; TRBD2 aligns across 9 bases. The CDR3 spans 16 residues. V was clipped by 7 bases and J by 0 bases; unmatched bases: 10. The germline gives CDR1 SGHDT, CDR2 YYEEEE.

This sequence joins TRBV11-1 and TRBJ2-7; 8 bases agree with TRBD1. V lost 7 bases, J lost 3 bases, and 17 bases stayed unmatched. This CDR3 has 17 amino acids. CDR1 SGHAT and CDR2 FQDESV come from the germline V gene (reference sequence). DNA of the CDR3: TGTGCCAGCACCAGGGAAAAGGACAGGGAGGCGATCTACGAGCAGTACTTC. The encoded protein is CASTREKDREAIYEQYF.

The CDR3 region is CATSRDRRGGQPQHF. In DNA, the CDR3 is TGTGCCACCAGCAGAGATCGGAGGGGAGGTCAGCCCCAGCATTTT. V gene TRBV15 combines with J gene TRBJ1-5; D might be TRBD1 (5 bases). Trimming cost V 0 bases and J 6 bases, with 12 bases left between them. Germline V gene lookup returns CDR1 LNHNV and CDR2 YYDKDF (reference sequence). CDR3 length equals 15 residues.

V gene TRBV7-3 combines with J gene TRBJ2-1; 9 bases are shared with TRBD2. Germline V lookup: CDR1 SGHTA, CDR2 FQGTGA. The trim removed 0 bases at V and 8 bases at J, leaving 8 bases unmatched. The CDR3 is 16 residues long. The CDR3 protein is CASSLTAAGGRDEQFF. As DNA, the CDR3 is TGTGCCAGCAGCTTAACAGCGGCGGGGGGGCGTGATGAGCAGTTCTTC.

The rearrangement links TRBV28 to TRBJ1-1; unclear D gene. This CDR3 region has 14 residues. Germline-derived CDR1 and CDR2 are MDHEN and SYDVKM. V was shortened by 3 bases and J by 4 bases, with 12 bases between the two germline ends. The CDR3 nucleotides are TGTGCCAGCAGTTTTCCCCGCCGGGGCACTGAAGCTTTCTTT. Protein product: CASSFPRRGTEAFF.

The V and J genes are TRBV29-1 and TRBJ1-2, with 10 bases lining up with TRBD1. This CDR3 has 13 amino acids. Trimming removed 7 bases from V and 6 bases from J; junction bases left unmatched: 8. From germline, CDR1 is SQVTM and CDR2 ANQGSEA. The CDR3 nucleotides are TGCAGCGCCACCGGGACAGGGGCGGATGGCTACACCTTC. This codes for CSATGTGADGYTF.

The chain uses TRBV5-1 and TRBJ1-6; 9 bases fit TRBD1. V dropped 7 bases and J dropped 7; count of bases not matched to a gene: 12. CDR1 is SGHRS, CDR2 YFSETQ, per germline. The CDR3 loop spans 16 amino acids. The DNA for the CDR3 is TGCGCCAGCGCTCAATCGGGACAGGGAAGAAATTCACCCCTCCACTTT. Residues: CASAQSGQGRNSPLHF.

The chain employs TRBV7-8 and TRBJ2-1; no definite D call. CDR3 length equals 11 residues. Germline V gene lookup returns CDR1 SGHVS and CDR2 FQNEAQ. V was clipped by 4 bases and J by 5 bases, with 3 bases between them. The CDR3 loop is CASSSDNEQFF. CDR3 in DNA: TGTGCCAGCAGCTCGGACAATGAGCAGTTCTTC.

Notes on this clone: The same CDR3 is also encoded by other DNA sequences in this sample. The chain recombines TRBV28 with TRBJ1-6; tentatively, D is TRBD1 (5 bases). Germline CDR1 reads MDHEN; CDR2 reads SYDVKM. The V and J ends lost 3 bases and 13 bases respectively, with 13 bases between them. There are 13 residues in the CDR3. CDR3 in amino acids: CASSFRGVAPLHF. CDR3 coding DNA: TGTGCCAGCAGTTTCCGGGGGGTGGCCCCCCTCCACTTT.

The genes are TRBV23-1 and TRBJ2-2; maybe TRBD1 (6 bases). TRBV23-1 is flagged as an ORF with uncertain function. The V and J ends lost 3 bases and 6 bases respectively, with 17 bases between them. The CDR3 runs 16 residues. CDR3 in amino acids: CASSQDGQTRPGELFF. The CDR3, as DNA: TGCGCCAGCAGTCAGGACGGACAGACCAGGCCCGGGGAGCTGTTTTTT.

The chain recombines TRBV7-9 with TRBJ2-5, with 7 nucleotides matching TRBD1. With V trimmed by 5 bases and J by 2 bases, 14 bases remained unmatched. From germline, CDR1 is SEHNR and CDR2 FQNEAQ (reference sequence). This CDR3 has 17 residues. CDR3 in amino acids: CASSPRVTGKGQETQYF. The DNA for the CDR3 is TGTGCCAGCAGCCCAAGGGTGACAGGGAAGGGGCAAGAGACCCAGTACTTC. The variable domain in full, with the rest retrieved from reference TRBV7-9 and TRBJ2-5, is DTGVSQNPRHKITKRGQNVTFRCDPISEHNRLYWYRQTLGQGPEFLTYFQNEAQLEKSRLLSDRFSAERPKGSFSTLEIQRTEQGDSAMYLCASSPRVTGKGQETQYFGPGTRLLVL.

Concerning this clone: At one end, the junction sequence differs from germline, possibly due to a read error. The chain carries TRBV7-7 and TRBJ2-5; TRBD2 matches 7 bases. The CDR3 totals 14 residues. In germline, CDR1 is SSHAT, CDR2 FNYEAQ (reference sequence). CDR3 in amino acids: CASSLVVGGETQYF. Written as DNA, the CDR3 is TGTGCTAGCAGCTTAGTAGTGGGGGGGGAGACCCAGTACTTC.